This T cell receptor (beta chain) derives from a study of shared clonotypes between healthy human individuals. The study's findings and limits: Naive subsets typically showed greater estimated richness than memory subsets. With few donors, the genetic and exposure-history diversity represented was limited.

Generated by immunoSEQ multiplex PCR, the TCRdb table keeps only in-frame clones and is missing some. The top ten clones hold around 0.6% of a sample with over a million clones, 75% to 85% of them seen once. Germline CDR1 reads SQVTM; CDR2 reads ANQGSEA. CDR3 length: 12 amino acids. Trimming took 5 bases from V and 5 from J, leaving 12 bases between them. As for this clone: Its cognate antigen is unknown.

This TCR derives from a man between 18 and 29 years old in good health. Some clones in this sample may be carry-over from other donors' samples. Sequenced sample: memory CD4+ T cells from PBMCs. Subset noted: CD45RA-negative fraction. V and J are TRBV29-1 and TRBJ1-2, with a tentative D call TRBD1 (5 bases). The CDR3 DNA is TGCAGCGTTAAAGGGGTATTTTATGGCTACACCTTC. Translated: CSVKGVFYGYTF.